This is a list of T cell receptor beta chains from one sample in a study of human T cells and chemical hapten exposure. TCRdb re-called the RACE reads with MiXCR, one entry per CDR3 protein. The data contain around 380,000 distinct CDR3 sequences, around 5% of them singletons. The sample was whole blood, taken in connection with sensitization to the hapten diphenylcyclopropenone (DPC). The receptors derive from a woman aged 50 to 60 with alopecia areata. Some clones in this sample may be carry-over from other donors' samples. Both conserved end residues are part of each CDR3. A D gene is named only where the DNA matches it firmly. Clone sizes are given selectively: once, few, many, or a class where the clone is expanded.

TRBJ2-5,many,.,TRBV18,TGTGCCAGCTCACCCCCAGACGAAGCATTAGAGACCCAGTACTTC,CASSPPDEALETQYF
TRBJ2-3,.,TRBD2,TRBV14,TGTGCCAGCAGCCAAGAAACTAGCGGCACAGATACGCAGTATTTT,CASSQETSGTDTQYF
TRBJ2-1,many,.,TRBV2,TGTGCCAGCAGTGAAGGGAGGGGTGCCTACAATGAGCAGTTCTTC,CASSEGRGAYNEQFF
TRBJ2-3,.,TRBD2,TRBV30,TGTGCCTGGAGGGGACTAGCGGGAGTTATAGATACGCAGTATTTT,CAWRGLAGVIDTQYF
TRBJ2-3,many,.,TRBV13,TGTGCCAGCAGCTTCGTGGGAGATACGCAGTATTTT,CASSFVGDTQYF
TRBJ2-1,many,TRBD1,TRBV12-3/TRBV12-4,TGTGCCAGTAGGACAGGGGTCAATGAGCAGTTCTTC,CASRTGVNEQFF
TRBJ2-3,few,.,TRBV25-1,TGTGCCACCCGATTGGGGGCCACAGATACGCAGTATTTT,CATRLGATDTQYF
TRBJ2-7,many,TRBD2,TRBV6-2/TRBV6-3,TGTGCCAGCAGTCCCCTAGCGGAGACGGTGGAGCAGTACTTC,CASSPLAETVEQYF
TRBJ2-1,many,.,TRBV6-1,TGTGCCAGCAGTGCTTACTCGGCAAAGGAGCAGTTCTTC,CASSAYSAKEQFF
TRBJ2-7,many,.,TRBV20-1,TGCAGTGCTAGACAAGGAGGGATGTACGAGCAGTACTTC,CSARQGGMYEQYF
TRBJ1-1,many,.,TRBV29-1,TGCAGCGTTGGCTCCCGTGAAGCTTTCTTT,CSVGSREAFF
TRBJ2-2,many,.,TRBV6-5,TGTGCCAGCAATCTGAGGGGGAGGGTGAACACCGGGGAGCTGTTTTTT,CASNLRGRVNTGELFF
TRBJ2-7,many,.,TRBV7-9,TGTGCCAGCAGCTTATCAGGGGTTGGCGAGCAGTACTTC,CASSLSGVGEQYF
TRBJ1-1,.,TRBD1,TRBV6-5,TGTGCCAGCAGTTACGGTGGACAGGGGGGGATCACTGAAGCTTTCTTT,CASSYGGQGGITEAFF
TRBJ1-2,few,TRBD1,TRBV12-3/TRBV12-4,TGTGCCAGCAGTTTAAACTGGGGGACAGGGGGCGGCTACACCTTC,CASSLNWGTGGGYTF
TRBJ2-3,many,.,TRBV28,TGTGCCAGCAGTTTCACAGGCGGGGCAGATACGCAGTATTTT,CASSFTGGADTQYF
TRBJ2-7,many,TRBD1,TRBV7-7,TGTGCCAGCAGTCCGGACAGGCTGAGCGAGCAGTACTTC,CASSPDRLSEQYF
TRBJ2-7,many,.,TRBV20-1,TGCAGTGCCTGGAGACGGGGGAGCTCCTACGAGCAGTACTTC,CSAWRRGSSYEQYF
TRBJ2-7,many,.,TRBV9,TGTGCCAGCAGCGTAGGGGAAGGGCTCGAATACGAGCAGTACTTC,CASSVGEGLEYEQYF
TRBJ2-7,few,TRBD2,TRBV10-3,TGTGCCATCAGTGACCCGACGGGAGGGCGCGAGCAGTACTTC,CAISDPTGGREQYF
TRBJ1-2,many,TRBD1,TRBV29-1,TGCAGCGTTTCGACAGGGACGAAAGTAGGCTACACCTTC,CSVSTGTKVGYTF
TRBJ2-3,few,TRBD2,TRBV5-4,TGTGCCAGCAGCAGAAGCGGGGGCGCTAGCACAGATACGCAGTATTTT,CASSRSGGASTDTQYF
TRBJ1-1,many,.,TRBV5-6,TGTGCCAGCAGCTTCACACTGACTGAAGCTTTCTTT,CASSFTLTEAFF
TRBJ2-1,few,.,TRBV20-1,TGCAGTGCGGACGACAGGCTAAGCTCCTACAATGAGCAGTTCTTC,CSADDRLSSYNEQFF
TRBJ2-1,many,TRBD1,TRBV7-8,TGTGCCAGCAGCTTAGCGCCGGGACAGGGCATCAATGAGCAGTTCTTC,CASSLAPGQGINEQFF
TRBJ2-7,many,.,TRBV12-3/TRBV12-4,TGTGCCAGCAGCCGCGTGGACTACGAGCAGTACTTC,CASSRVDYEQYF
TRBJ2-3,many,TRBD2,TRBV28,TGTGCCAGCAGTTTAGGGGGGGACGGCACAGATACGCAGTATTTT,CASSLGGDGTDTQYF
TRBJ1-4,few,TRBD1,TRBV12-3/TRBV12-4,TGTGCCAGCAGTTTGGGGACAGGGGGCCGAACTAATGAAAAACTGTTTTTT,CASSLGTGGRTNEKLFF
TRBJ2-5,few,TRBD2,TRBV7-9,TGTGCCAGCAGCTCGGCAGCGGGAGGACAAGAGACCCAGTACTTC,CASSSAAGGQETQYF
TRBJ1-4,.,TRBD1,TRBV13,TGTGCCAGCAGCTTAAACAGGGGTAGGGAAAAACTGTTTTTT,CASSLNRGREKLFF
TRBJ1-2,.,.,TRBV20-1,TGCAGTGCTAGTAGGGACAAGAACTATGGCTACACCTTC,CSASRDKNYGYTF
TRBJ2-7,many,TRBD1,TRBV19,TGTGCCAGTAGTATTCAGGGACAGGGGATCAACGAGCAGTACTTC,CASSIQGQGINEQYF
TRBJ2-5,many,.,TRBV6-5,TGTGCCAGCAGTTACCCGGGGGAAGAGACCCAGTACTTC,CASSYPGEETQYF
TRBJ2-7,.,.,TRBV6-5,TGTGCCAGCAGTTCCTTCGGACGGGACGACGAGCAGTACTTC,CASSSFGRDDEQYF
TRBJ2-1,few,.,TRBV6-2/TRBV6-3,TGTGCCAGCAGCAAGGAGGGAGGGGGCAATGAGCAGTTCTTC,CASSKEGGGNEQFF
TRBJ2-2,.,TRBD2,TRBV7-3,TGTGCCAGCAGCCTCGGGCCTAGCGGGCAATCCGGGGAGCTGTTTTTT,CASSLGPSGQSGELFF
TRBJ1-5,.,.,TRBV7-2,TGTGCCAGCAGCTTATTTCCCGGGGGTGGTCAGCCCCAGCATTTT,CASSLFPGGGQPQHF
TRBJ1-5,many,TRBD1,TRBV28,TGTGCCAGCAGTTTATTGGGCAGGGGGCTAACCAATCAGCCCCAGCATTTT,CASSLLGRGLTNQPQHF
TRBJ2-2,few,.,TRBV7-9,TGTGCCAGCAGCTTAGTTCTAGCGCCCAACACCGGGGAGCTGTTTTTT,CASSLVLAPNTGELFF
TRBJ2-5,few,.,TRBV27,TGTGCCAGCAGTCTGGGACATGGAGGTGAGACCCAGTACTTC,CASSLGHGGETQYF
TRBJ2-7,few,.,TRBV9,TGTGCCAGCAGCCCTAGGACGGGATACGAGCAGTACTTC,CASSPRTGYEQYF
TRBJ2-4,many,.,TRBV7-6,TGTGCCAGCAGCTTAGTCGCAGACAGCTTAGCCAAAAACATTCAGTACTTC,CASSLVADSLAKNIQYF
TRBJ1-1,many,.,TRBV20-1,TGCAGTGCTAGTGACCAGGGCCCCACTGAAGCTTTCTTT,CSASDQGPTEAFF
TRBJ2-7,few,TRBD1,TRBV9,TGTGCCAGCAGCCCCCCCACAGGGGGCGACGCTTACGAGCAGTACTTC,CASSPPTGGDAYEQYF
TRBJ1-2,.,TRBD1,TRBV6-1,TGTGCCAGCAGTGAAGCAGACGGACAGGTCCGGGGCTACACCTTC,CASSEADGQVRGYTF